Described below is a single TCR beta chain sequence and its context. The length of the CDR3 is 18 residues. This entry comes from a study of blood T cell repertoires in COVID-19. As for the study in general: Specimens from acute and convalescent COVID-19 originated in the United States, Italy and Spain. In each case, the material was cDNA or gDNA derived from T cells, B-cell-depleted T cells, or PBMCs.

Per the authors' pipeline: Scientists estimated how many nucleated cells there were by amplifying reference gene primers. Some clones are missing from TCRdb's copy, which holds only in-frame ones; the method was immunoSEQ multiplex PCR. D and trimming were read from the DNA, whereas the V and J calls and clone size are those reported in that table. The profile covers around 320,000 clones, with roughly 85% appearing a single time and approximately 7.9% taken by the ten largest. The material sequenced was peripheral blood. The receptor was derived from a human donor in a cohort sampled during active COVID-19. The V and J genes are TRBV21-1 and TRBJ1-5; the D call TRBD1 from the table was never checked on the DNA. TRBV21-1 is shown as a pseudogene. CDR3 protein: CASSSEGTGLMSNQPQHF. In nucleotides, the CDR3 is TGTGCCAGCAGCTCCGAGGGAACAGGGTTAATGAGCAATCAGCCCCAGCATTTT.